This T cell receptor beta chain was retrieved from a study of OX40 agonist ivuxolimab in advanced cancers. TCRdb's copy holds only in-frame clones and misses some; the assay was immunoSEQ multiplex PCR. The sample carries about 83,000 clones, approximately 90% recorded once. The CDR3 is 16 residues long. V shed 3 bases and J 2 bases; nucleotides not matched to a gene: 9. Per the germline V gene, CDR1 is LNHDA and CDR2 is SQIVND (reference sequence). The sequencing here drew on CD4+ or CD8+ T cells sorted from blood, taken in a trial of the OX40 agonist ivuxolimab. This chain joins TRBV19 and TRBJ2-5, with 7 bases aligning to TRBD1. The sequence derives from an adult with an advanced solid tumor such as melanoma, head and neck, liver or kidney cancer. CDR3 in amino acids: CASSISGGSRQETQYF. The DNA of the CDR3 is TGTGCCAGTAGTATCTCAGGGGGAAGTCGGCAAGAGACCCAGTACTTC.